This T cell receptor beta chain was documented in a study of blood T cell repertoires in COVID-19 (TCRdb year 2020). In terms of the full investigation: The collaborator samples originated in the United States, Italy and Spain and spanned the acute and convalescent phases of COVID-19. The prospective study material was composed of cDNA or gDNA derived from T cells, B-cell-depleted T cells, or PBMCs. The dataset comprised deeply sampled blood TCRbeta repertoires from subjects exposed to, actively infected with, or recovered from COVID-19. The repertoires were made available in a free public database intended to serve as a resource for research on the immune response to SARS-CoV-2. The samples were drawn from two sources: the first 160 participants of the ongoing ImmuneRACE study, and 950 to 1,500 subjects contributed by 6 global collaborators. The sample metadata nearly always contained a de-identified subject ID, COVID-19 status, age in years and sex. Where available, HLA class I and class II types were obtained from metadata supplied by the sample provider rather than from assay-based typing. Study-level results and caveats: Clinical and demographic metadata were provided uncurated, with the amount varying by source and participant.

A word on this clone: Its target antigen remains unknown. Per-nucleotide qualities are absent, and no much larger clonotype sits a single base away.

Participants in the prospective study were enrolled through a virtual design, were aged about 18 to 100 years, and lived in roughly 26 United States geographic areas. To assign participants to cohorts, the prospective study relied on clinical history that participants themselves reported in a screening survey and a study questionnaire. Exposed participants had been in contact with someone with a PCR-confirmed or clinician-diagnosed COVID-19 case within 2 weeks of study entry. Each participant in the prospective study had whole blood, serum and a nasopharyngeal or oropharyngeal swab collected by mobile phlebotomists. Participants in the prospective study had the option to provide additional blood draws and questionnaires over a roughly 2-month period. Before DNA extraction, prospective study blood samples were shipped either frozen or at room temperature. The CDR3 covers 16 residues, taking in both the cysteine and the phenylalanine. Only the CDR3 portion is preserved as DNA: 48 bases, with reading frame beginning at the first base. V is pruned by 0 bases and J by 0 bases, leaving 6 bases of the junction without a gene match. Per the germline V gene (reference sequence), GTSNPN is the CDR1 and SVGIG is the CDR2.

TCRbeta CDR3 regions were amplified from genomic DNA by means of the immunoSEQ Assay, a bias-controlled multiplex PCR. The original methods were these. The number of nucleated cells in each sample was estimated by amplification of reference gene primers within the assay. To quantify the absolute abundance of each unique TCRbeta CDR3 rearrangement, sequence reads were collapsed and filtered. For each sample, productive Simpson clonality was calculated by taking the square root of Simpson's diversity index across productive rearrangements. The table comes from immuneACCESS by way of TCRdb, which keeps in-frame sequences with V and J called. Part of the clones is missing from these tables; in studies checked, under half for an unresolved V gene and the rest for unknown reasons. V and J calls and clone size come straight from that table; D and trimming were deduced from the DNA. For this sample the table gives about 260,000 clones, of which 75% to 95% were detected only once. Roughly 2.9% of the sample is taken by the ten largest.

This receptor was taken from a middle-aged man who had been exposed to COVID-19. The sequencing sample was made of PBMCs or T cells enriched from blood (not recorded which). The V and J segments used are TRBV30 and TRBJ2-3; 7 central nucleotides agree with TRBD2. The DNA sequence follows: TGTGCCTGGAGTGTATTTAGCGGGCCGAGCACAGATACGCAGTATTTT. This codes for CAWSVFSGPSTDTQYF.